A selection of T cell receptor beta chains follows, all from one sample in a study of blood T cells in healthy people across ages. MiXCR was run by TCRdb on the 5' RACE reads, yielding one entry per CDR3 protein. The table shows about 1.1 million distinct CDR3 sequences, with roughly two fifths occurring only once. The specimen was blood. These receptors were collected from a man between 18 and 35 years old in good health. The CDR3 runs from the conserved cysteine through the conserved F or W. D genes are given only for firm matches. For some rows the clone size is stated as once, few or many, or as a class when expanded; others skip it.

CATSRDSTGGADYTF | TGTGCCACCAGCAGAGACTCGACAGGGGGCGCAGACTACACCTTC | TRBD1 | TRBV15 | NA | TRBJ1-2
CASSPRYRGISHTQYF | TGTGCCAGCAGTCCCCGGTACAGGGGTATTTCACATACGCAGTATTTT | TRBD1 | TRBV12-3/TRBV12-4 | NA | TRBJ2-3
CASSLDEAGQETQYF | TGTGCCAGCAGCTTGGACGAGGCAGGGCAAGAGACCCAGTACTTC | NA | TRBV5-6 | NA | TRBJ2-5
CASSYLNGVPGELFF | TGTGCCAGCAGTTACCTGAACGGGGTCCCCGGGGAGCTGTTTTTT | NA | TRBV6-5 | NA | TRBJ2-2
CASSETQGSYEQYF | TGTGCCAGCAGTGAAACACAGGGTTCCTACGAGCAGTACTTC | NA | TRBV25-1 | NA | TRBJ2-7
CASRDPGHQYF | TGTGCCAGCAGGGACCCGGGACACCAGTATTTT | NA | TRBV28 | NA | TRBJ2-3
CASSPSGQGNREQYF | TGTGCCAGCAGTCCTTCGGGACAGGGGAATCGCGAGCAGTACTTC | TRBD1 | TRBV12-3/TRBV12-4 | NA | TRBJ2-7
CASSLSQGSGEKLFF | TGTGCCAGCAGCCTATCGCAGGGGTCGGGTGAAAAACTGTTTTTT | NA | TRBV7-6 | NA | TRBJ1-4
CASSQNPSGETQYF | TGTGCCAGCAGCCAAAATCCTAGCGGAGAGACCCAGTACTTC | TRBD2 | TRBV3-1 | NA | TRBJ2-5
CSVDNLPDRANEQFF | TGCAGCGTTGATAACCTTCCCGACAGGGCCAATGAGCAGTTCTTC | TRBD1 | TRBV29-1 | NA | TRBJ2-1
CAVSGGPGPYEQYF | TGTGCCGTTTCAGGGGGGCCGGGTCCCTACGAGCAGTACTTC | NA | TRBV10-3 | NA | TRBJ2-7
CSARDVWGRQHEYEQYF | TGCAGTGCTAGAGATGTGTGGGGACGCCAACACGAATACGAGCAGTACTTC | NA | TRBV20-1 | NA | TRBJ2-7
CASSFGTGAANTVYF | NA | NA | TRBV7-2 | NA | TRBJ1-3
CASRVGATTTNEKLFF | TGTGCCAGCAGGGTGGGAGCCACTACAACTAATGAAAAACTGTTTTTT | NA | TRBV6-1 | few | TRBJ1-4
CASSPGTGITGELFF | TGTGCCAGCAGTCCCGGGACAGGGATCACCGGGGAGCTGTTTTTT | TRBD1 | TRBV2 | once | TRBJ2-2
CASSLAGHRGGYTF | TGTGCCAGCAGTTTAGCGGGGCATCGAGGTGGCTACACCTTC | NA | TRBV12-3/TRBV12-4 | NA | TRBJ1-2
CASRSSTGTGVVAFF | TGCGCCAGCCGCTCGTCAACCGGGACAGGGGTCGTAGCTTTCTTT | TRBD1 | TRBV5-1 | NA | TRBJ1-1
CASSPRVDAEGADTQYF | TGTGCCAGCTCACCTCGCGTGGACGCAGAAGGGGCAGATACGCAGTATTTT | NA | TRBV18 | NA | TRBJ2-3
CASSQVSGNYGYTF | TGTGCCAGCAGCCAAGTTTCCGGGAACTATGGCTACACCTTC | NA | TRBV4-3 | NA | TRBJ1-2
CASSLGVRPGDEKLFF | TGTGCCAGCAGTTTAGGAGTTCGGCCAGGGGATGAAAAACTGTTTTTT | NA | TRBV6-5 | NA | TRBJ1-4
CAISGGVREAFF | TGTGCCATCAGTGGAGGGGTTCGTGAAGCTTTCTTT | NA | TRBV10-3 | NA | TRBJ1-1
CASSLGNRDRYSYEQYF | TGTGCCAGCAGCTTAGGGAACCGGGACAGATACTCCTACGAGCAGTACTTC | TRBD1 | TRBV7-9 | few | TRBJ2-7
CASSPQLGQGDGYIF | TGTGCCAGCAGTCCCCAATTGGGACAGGGAGATGGCTACATCTTC | TRBD1 | TRBV2 | NA | TRBJ1-2
CASSPGDSPLHF | TGTGCCAGCAGCCCGGGGGATTCACCCCTCCACTTT | NA | TRBV4-2 | NA | TRBJ1-6
CSVERGLDEAFF | TGCAGCGTTGAAAGGGGACTGGATGAAGCTTTCTTT | NA | TRBV29-1 | few | TRBJ1-1
CATGDPNSPLHF | TGTGCCACAGGGGACCCTAATTCACCCCTCCACTTT | NA | TRBV10-3 | few | TRBJ1-6
CASSLAVDDQHLYEQYF | TGTGCCAGCAGCTTAGCGGTGGATGACCAACATCTTTACGAGCAGTACTTC | NA | TRBV7-9 | NA | TRBJ2-7
CSVDSHNYGHTF | TGCAGCGTTGATTCACACAACTATGGCCACACCTTC | NA | TRBV29-1 | NA | TRBJ1-2
CTSSDWGELNTEAFF | TGTACCAGCAGTGATTGGGGGGAATTGAACACTGAAGCTTTCTTT | NA | TRBV2 | NA | TRBJ1-1
CSARDGTGTGKLFF | TGCAGTGCTAGAGATGGAACCGGGACAGGGAAGCTGTTTTTT | TRBD1 | TRBV20-1 | NA | TRBJ2-2
CSATTGPSGGYTF | TGCAGTGCTACAACCGGGCCCTCGGGTGGCTACACCTTC | NA | TRBV20-1 | NA | TRBJ1-2
CASSTDSWAYEQYF | TGCGCCAGCAGCACCGACAGTTGGGCCTACGAGCAGTACTTC | NA | TRBV5-1 | NA | TRBJ2-7
CASRPWTGRTGELFF | TGTGCCAGCAGACCTTGGACAGGGAGGACCGGGGAGCTGTTTTTT | TRBD1 | TRBV7-9 | few | TRBJ2-2
CASSVGPSTTSYNEQFF | TGTGCCAGCAGCGTAGGACCATCCACCACTTCCTACAATGAGCAGTTCTTC | NA | TRBV9 | NA | TRBJ2-1
CASSQVGGLEEEKDTEAFF | TGTGCCAGCAGCCAAGTAGGGGGGCTCGAAGAGGAAAAGGACACTGAAGCTTTCTTT | NA | TRBV3-1 | once | TRBJ1-1
CASSFPGDGSMNTEAFF | TGTGCCAGCAGCTTCCCAGGGGACGGATCCATGAACACTGAAGCTTTCTTT | NA | TRBV7-2 | few | TRBJ1-1
CASSLLQEKAFF | TGTGCCAGCAGTTTATTGCAGGAAAAAGCTTTCTTT | NA | TRBV12-3/TRBV12-4 | NA | TRBJ1-1